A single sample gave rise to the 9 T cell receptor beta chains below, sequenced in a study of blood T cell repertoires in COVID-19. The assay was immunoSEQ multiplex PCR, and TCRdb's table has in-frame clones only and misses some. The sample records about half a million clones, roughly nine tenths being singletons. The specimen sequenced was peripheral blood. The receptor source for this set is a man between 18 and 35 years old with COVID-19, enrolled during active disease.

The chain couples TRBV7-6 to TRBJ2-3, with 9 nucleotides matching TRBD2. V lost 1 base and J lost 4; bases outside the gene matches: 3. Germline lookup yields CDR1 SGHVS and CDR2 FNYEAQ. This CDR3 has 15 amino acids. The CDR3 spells CASSLGGRAADTQYF. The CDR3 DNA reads TGTGCCAGCAGCTTAGGCGGGAGGGCCGCAGATACGCAGTATTTT.

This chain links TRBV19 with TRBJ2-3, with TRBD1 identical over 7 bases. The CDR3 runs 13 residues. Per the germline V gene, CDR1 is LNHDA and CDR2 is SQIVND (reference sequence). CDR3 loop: CGTSGDRADTQYF. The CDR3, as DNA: TGTGGGACAAGCGGAGACAGGGCAGATACGCAGTATTTT.

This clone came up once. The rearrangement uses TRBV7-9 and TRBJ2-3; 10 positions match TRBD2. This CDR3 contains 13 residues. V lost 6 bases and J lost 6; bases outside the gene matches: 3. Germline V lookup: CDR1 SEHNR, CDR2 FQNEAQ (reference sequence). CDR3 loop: CASRVSGGDTQYF. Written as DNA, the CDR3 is TGTGCCAGCAGAGTTAGCGGGGGGGATACGCAGTATTTT.

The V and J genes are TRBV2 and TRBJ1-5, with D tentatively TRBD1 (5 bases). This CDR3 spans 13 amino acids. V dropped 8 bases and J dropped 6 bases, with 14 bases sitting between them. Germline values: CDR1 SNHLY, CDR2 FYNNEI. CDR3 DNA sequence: TGTGCCAGCGTAGGGGTTTCGGGTCAGCCCCAGCATTTT. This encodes CASVGVSGQPQHF.

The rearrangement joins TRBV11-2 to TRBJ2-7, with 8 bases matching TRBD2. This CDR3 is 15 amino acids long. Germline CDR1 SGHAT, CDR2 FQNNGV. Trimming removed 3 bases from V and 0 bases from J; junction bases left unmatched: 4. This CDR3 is CASSFFTSGSYEQYF. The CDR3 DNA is TGTGCCAGCAGCTTTTTCACTAGCGGCTCCTACGAGCAGTACTTC.

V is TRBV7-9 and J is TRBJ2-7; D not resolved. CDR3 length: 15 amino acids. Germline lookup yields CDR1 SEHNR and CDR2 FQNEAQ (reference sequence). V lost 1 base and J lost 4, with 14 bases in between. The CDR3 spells CASSLVNNKLYEQYF. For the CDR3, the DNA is TGTGCCAGCAGCTTAGTTAACAACAAATTGTACGAGCAGTACTTC.

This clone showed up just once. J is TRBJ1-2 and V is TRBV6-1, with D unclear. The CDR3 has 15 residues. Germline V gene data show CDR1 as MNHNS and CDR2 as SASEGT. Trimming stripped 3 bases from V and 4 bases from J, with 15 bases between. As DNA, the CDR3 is TGTGCCAGCAGTGACCGTACGCCCCGAGGCTATGGCTACACCTTC. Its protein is CASSDRTPRGYGYTF.

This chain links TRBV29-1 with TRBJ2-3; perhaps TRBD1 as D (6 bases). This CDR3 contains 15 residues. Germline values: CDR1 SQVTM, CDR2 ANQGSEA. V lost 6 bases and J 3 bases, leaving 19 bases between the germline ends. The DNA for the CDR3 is TGCAGCGTGGGACCGTCGGGCAGGGGAACAGATACGCAGTATTTT. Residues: CSVGPSGRGTDTQYF.

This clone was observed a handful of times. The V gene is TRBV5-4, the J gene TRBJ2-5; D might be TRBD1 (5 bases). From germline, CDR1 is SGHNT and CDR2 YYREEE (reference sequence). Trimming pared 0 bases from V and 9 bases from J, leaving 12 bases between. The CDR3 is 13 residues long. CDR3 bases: TGTGCCAGCAGCTTGGATTGGGTAGGGGCCCAGTACTTC. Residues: CASSLDWVGAQYF. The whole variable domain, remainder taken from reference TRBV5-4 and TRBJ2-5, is ETGVTQSPTHLIKTRGQQVTLRCSSQSGHNTVSWYQQALGQGPQFIFQYYREEENGRGNFPPRFSGLQFPNYSSELNVNALELDDSALYLCASSLDWVGAQYFGPGTRLLVL.